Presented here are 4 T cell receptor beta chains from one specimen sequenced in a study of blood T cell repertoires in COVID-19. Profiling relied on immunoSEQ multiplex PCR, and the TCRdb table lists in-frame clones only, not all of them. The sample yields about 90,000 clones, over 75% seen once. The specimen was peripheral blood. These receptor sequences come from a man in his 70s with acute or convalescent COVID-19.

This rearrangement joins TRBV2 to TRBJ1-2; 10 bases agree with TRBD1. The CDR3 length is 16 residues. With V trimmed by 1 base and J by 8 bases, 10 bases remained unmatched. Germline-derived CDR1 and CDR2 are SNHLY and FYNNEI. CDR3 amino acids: CASSEGPGTGDLGYTF. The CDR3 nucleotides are TGTGCCAGCAGTGAAGGTCCCGGGACAGGGGATTTGGGCTACACCTTC.

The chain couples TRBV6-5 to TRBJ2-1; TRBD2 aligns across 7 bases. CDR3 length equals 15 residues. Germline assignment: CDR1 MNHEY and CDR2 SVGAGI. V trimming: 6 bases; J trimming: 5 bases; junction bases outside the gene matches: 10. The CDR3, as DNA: TGTGCCAGCAGGGCGACTAGAGGGACTAACAATGAGCAGTTCTTC. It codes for CASRATRGTNNEQFF.

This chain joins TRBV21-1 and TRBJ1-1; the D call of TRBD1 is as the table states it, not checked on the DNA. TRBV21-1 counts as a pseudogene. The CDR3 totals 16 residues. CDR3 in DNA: TGTGCCAGCAGCATAAGTAATGGGCAGACGAACACTGAAGCTTTCTTT. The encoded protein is CASSISNGQTNTEAFF.

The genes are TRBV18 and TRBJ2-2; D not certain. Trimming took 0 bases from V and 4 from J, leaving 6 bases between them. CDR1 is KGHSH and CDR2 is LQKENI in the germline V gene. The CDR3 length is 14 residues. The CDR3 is CASSPPISTGELFF. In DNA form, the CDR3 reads TGTGCCAGCTCACCACCTATTTCCACCGGGGAGCTGTTTTTT.